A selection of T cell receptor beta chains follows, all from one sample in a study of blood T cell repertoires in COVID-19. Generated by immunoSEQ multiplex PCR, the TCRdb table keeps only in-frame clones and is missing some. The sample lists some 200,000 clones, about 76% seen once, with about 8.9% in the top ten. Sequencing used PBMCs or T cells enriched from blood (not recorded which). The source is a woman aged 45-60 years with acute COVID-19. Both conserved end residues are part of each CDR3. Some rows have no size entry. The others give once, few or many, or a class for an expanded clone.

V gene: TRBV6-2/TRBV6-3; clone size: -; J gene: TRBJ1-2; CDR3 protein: CASSSNTGGADTF
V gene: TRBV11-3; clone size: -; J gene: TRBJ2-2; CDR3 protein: CASSLPTETGELFF
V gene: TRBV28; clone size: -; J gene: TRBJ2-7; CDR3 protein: CASGRTVSSYEQYF
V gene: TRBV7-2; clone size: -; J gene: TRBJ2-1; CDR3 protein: CASRVGLATVYNEQFF
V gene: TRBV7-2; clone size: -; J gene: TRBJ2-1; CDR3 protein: CASSLTYPGLAGGGEQFF
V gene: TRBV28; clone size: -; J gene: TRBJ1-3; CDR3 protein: CASSKQGLEGNTIYF
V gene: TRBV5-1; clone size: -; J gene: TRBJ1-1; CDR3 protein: CASSPQGGEAFF
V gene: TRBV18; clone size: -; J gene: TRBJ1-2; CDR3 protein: CASSPRRTGPNDGYTF
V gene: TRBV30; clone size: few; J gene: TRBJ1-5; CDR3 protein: CAWGPGGTVQHF
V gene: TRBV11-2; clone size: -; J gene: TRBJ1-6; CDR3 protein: CASSPQMRGSPLHF
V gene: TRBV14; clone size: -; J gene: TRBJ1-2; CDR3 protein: CASSQGGGGYGYTF
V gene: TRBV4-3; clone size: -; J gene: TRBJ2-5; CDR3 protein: CASSRSRTSGSKLETQYF
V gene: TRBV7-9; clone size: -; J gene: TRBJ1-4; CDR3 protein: CASSLVGWAEKLFF
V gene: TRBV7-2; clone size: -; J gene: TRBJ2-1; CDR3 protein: CASSLWAGRDYNEQFF
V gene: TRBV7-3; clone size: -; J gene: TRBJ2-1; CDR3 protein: CASSPGLANNEQFF
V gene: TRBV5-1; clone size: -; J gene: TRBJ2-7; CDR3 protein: CASSLLPGYEQYF
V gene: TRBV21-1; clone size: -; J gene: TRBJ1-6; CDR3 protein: CASSTGHNSPLHF
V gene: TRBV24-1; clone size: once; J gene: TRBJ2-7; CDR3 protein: CATSDSRSRGRMDEQYF
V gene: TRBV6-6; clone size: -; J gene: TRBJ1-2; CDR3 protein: CASSYSESYGYTF
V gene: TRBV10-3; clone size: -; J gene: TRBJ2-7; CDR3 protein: CAISDFLGSEQYF
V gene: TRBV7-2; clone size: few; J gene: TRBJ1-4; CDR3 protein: CASSLAPQGAVNEKLFF
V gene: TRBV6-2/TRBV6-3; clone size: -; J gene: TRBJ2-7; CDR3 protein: CASSYSMREDRKYEQYF
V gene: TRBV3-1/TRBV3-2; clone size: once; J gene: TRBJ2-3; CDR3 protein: CASSPSGGRTTDTQYF
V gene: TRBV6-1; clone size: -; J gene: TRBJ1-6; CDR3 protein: CASSEFGTLNSPLHF
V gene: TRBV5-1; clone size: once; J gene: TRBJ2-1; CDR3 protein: CASSLALGGTGGLNEQFF
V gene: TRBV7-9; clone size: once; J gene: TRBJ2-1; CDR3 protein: CASSLANNEQFF
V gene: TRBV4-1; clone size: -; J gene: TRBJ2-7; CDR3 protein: CASSQDGRYTYEQYF
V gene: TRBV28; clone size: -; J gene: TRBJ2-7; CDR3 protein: CASSFLLASLSYEQYF
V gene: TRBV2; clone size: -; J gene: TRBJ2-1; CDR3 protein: CASRFDPASRTALDNEQFF
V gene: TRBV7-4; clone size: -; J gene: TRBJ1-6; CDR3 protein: CASSLKATGGSDNSPLHF
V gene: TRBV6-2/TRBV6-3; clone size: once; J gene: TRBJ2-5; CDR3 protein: CASSGLRVVGRETQYF
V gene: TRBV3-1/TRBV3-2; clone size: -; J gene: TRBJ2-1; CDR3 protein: CASSQYSGGAYYNEQFF
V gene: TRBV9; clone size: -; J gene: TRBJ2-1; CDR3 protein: CASSGLLAASSYNEQFF
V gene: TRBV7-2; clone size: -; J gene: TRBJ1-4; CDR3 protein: CASSSEPGQPKLFF
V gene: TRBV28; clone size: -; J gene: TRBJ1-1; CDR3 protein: CASSRYRQGATEAFF
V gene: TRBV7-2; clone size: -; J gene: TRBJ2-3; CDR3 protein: CASSSQRLSSRSTDTQYF
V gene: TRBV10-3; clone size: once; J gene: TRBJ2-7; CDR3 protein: CAISEEFVGGDHSYEQYF
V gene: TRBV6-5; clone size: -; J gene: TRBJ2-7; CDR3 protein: CASSSPGQGTYEQYF
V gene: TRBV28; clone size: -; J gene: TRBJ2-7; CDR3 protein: CASSLMGGQQYF